These T cell receptor beta chains were read from a single sample in a study of cytomegalovirus exposure and HLA in healthy donors. Using immunoSEQ multiplex PCR, the repertoire was profiled, and TCRdb retains in-frame clones only, with some absent. In the table there are some 150,000 clones, 70% to 90% of which are singletons. Sample: PBMCs. The receptors shown here come from a woman in her twenties or thirties in good health and CMV-seronegative. The CDR3 runs from the conserved cysteine through the conserved F or W. A D gene is named only where the DNA matches it firmly. Not every row has a clone size; where given, it reads once, few, many or a size class.

j_call | v_call | cdr3_length | clone_size | d_call | cdr3_aa | cdr3_nt
TRBJ2-7 | TRBV7-6 | 14 | NA | TRBD1 | CASSSTGQQYEQYF | TGTGCCAGCAGCTCCACGGGACAGCAATACGAGCAGTACTTC
TRBJ1-5 | TRBV12-5 | 14 | NA | NA | CASGFGPVNQPQHF | TGTGCTAGTGGTTTTGGGCCCGTTAATCAGCCCCAGCATTTT
TRBJ1-3 | TRBV2 | 18 | NA | TRBD1 | CASIRRSEGALSGNTIYF | TGTGCCAGCATTAGGAGATCCGAGGGGGCGTTGAGCGGAAACACCATATATTTT
TRBJ1-1 | TRBV29-1 | 14 | NA | NA | CSGNPAWGGTEAFF | TGCAGCGGTAACCCGGCCTGGGGGGGGACTGAAGCTTTCTTT
TRBJ1-5 | TRBV29-1 | 12 | NA | NA | CSVGQTNQPQHF | TGCAGCGTTGGACAGACCAATCAGCCCCAGCATTTT
TRBJ1-1 | TRBV7-9 | 14 | few | TRBD1 | CASSSAGGLTEAFF | TGTGCCAGCAGCTCCGCAGGGGGCTTGACTGAAGCTTTCTTT
TRBJ1-2 | TRBV7-8 | 16 | NA | TRBD1 | CASSRDRVGRVDGYTF | TGTGCCAGCAGCCGGGACAGGGTGGGCCGGGTGGATGGCTACACCTTC
TRBJ2-7 | TRBV6-1 | 14 | NA | TRBD2 | CASSEVIGGGEQYF | TGTGCCAGCAGTGAAGTGATTGGCGGGGGCGAGCAGTACTTC
TRBJ2-5 | TRBV9 | 15 | few | NA | CASSVEGLALETQYF | TGTGCCAGCAGCGTAGAAGGGCTAGCGTTAGAGACCCAGTACTTC
TRBJ1-2 | TRBV7-2 | 14 | once | NA | CASSLLGQIYGYTF | TGTGCCAGCAGCTTACTGGGACAAATCTATGGCTACACCTTC
TRBJ1-5 | TRBV29-1 | 14 | NA | NA | CSVSPGGTNQPQHF | TGCAGCGTTTCGCCGGGGGGTACCAATCAGCCCCAGCATTTT
TRBJ1-1 | TRBV27 | 13 | NA | NA | CASSLVRGTEAFF | TGTGCCAGCAGTTTAGTACGGGGGACTGAAGCTTTCTTT
TRBJ2-1 | TRBV5-8 | 19 | NA | TRBD2 | CASSPGWTSGRASYNEQFF | TGTGCCAGCAGCCCGGGTTGGACTAGCGGGAGGGCCTCCTACAATGAGCAGTTCTTC
TRBJ2-1 | TRBV29-1 | 13 | NA | TRBD1 | CSVDAQGGSEQFF | TGCAGCGTTGATGCACAGGGGGGCAGTGAGCAGTTCTTC
TRBJ2-1 | TRBV7-6 | 16 | NA | TRBD2 | CASSSGLGSGYNEQFF | TGTGCCAGCAGTTCGGGGTTGGGTAGCGGGTACAATGAGCAGTTCTTC
TRBJ2-3 | TRBV5-1 | 17 | NA | TRBD1 | CASSLAGTGEGTDTQYF | TGCGCCAGCAGCTTGGCCGGGACAGGGGAGGGCACAGATACGCAGTATTTT
TRBJ2-5 | TRBV27 | 14 | NA | TRBD2 | CASNQTSSQETQYF | TGTGCCAGCAACCAGACTAGCAGCCAAGAGACCCAGTACTTC
TRBJ2-7 | TRBV5-6 | 17 | NA | TRBD1 | CASSLGTGTGGLYEQYF | TGTGCCAGCAGCTTGGGGACCGGGACAGGGGGCCTCTACGAGCAGTACTTC
TRBJ1-1 | TRBV7-9 | 15 | NA | TRBD1 | CASRSGQPSNTEAFF | TGTGCCAGCAGATCGGGACAGCCATCGAACACTGAAGCTTTCTTT
TRBJ1-5 | TRBV7-2 | 17 | once | TRBD1 | CASSFPPGTGGTQPQHF | TGTGCCAGCAGCTTCCCCCCTGGGACAGGGGGCACTCAGCCCCAGCATTTT
TRBJ2-7 | TRBV28 | 16 | NA | TRBD1 | CASSKMGQGASNEQYF | TGTGCCAGCAGTAAAATGGGACAGGGGGCCTCCAACGAGCAGTACTTC
TRBJ2-5 | TRBV5-4 | 19 | NA | TRBD2 | CASSLSLAGGGEGQETQYF | TGTGCCAGCAGCTTGTCCCTAGCGGGAGGAGGAGAGGGCCAAGAGACCCAGTACTTC
TRBJ1-1 | TRBV6-5 | 13 | NA | NA | CASSYSVGGKAFF | TGTGCCAGCAGTTACTCGGTGGGGGGGAAAGCTTTCTTT
TRBJ1-2 | TRBV29-1 | 13 | NA | NA | CSVDRGAGHGYTF | TGCAGCGTTGACCGTGGGGCAGGCCATGGCTACACCTTC
TRBJ1-4 | TRBV27 | 16 | NA | NA | CASSLRGWGGPEKLFF | TGTGCCAGCAGTTTAAGAGGGTGGGGGGGCCCTGAAAAACTGTTTTTT
TRBJ2-5 | TRBV30 | 13 | NA | NA | CAWSPVGEETQYF | TGTGCCTGGAGCCCGGTCGGGGAAGAGACCCAGTACTTC
TRBJ2-1 | TRBV6-5 | 15 | NA | TRBD1 | CASARGRTGGSEQFF | TGTGCCAGCGCCCGAGGGAGGACAGGGGGCAGTGAGCAGTTCTTC
TRBJ2-5 | TRBV9 | 13 | NA | TRBD2 | CASSDRGGRTQYF | TGTGCCAGCAGCGACCGGGGGGGGAGGACCCAGTACTTC
TRBJ2-4 | TRBV6-5 | 15 | NA | NA | CASSYRGFLEGIQYF | TGTGCCAGCAGTTACCGGGGGTTCCTAGAGGGCATTCAGTACTTC
TRBJ2-2 | TRBV7-7 | 18 | NA | TRBD1 | CASSSLPVGTGGIGELFF | TGTGCCAGCAGCTCCCTCCCCGTTGGGACAGGGGGCATCGGGGAGCTGTTTTTT
TRBJ2-5 | TRBV5-6 | 12 | NA | NA | CASSSWQETQYF | TGTGCCAGCAGCTCGTGGCAGGAGACCCAGTACTTC
TRBJ2-7 | TRBV18 | 13 | once | TRBD1 | CASSPGTGGEQYF | TGTGCCAGCTCACCAGGGACAGGCGGCGAGCAGTACTTC
TRBJ1-1 | TRBV28 | 15 | NA | TRBD1 | CASRPRTGGITEAFF | TGTGCCAGCAGACCCAGGACAGGGGGGATCACTGAAGCTTTCTTT
TRBJ1-1 | TRBV5-1 | 17 | NA | NA | CASSLIPSRFGDTEAFF | TGCGCCAGCAGCTTGATTCCTTCGAGGTTCGGTGACACTGAAGCTTTCTTT
TRBJ2-5 | TRBV2 | 18 | NA | TRBD2 | CASTERHVGLADQETQYF | TGTGCCAGCACCGAACGGCATGTGGGACTAGCGGACCAAGAGACCCAGTACTTC
TRBJ2-5 | TRBV5-6 | 13 | NA | TRBD1 | CASQPGQGTWQYF | TGTGCCAGCCAACCGGGACAGGGGACCTGGCAGTACTTC
TRBJ2-1 | TRBV11-3 | 16 | NA | TRBD2 | CASSLIGASGSNEQFF | TGTGCCAGCAGCTTAATTGGGGCTAGCGGGAGTAATGAGCAGTTCTTC
TRBJ2-1 | TRBV6-5 | 15 | NA | TRBD2 | CASSVGLAGRDEQFF | TGTGCCAGCAGTGTGGGACTAGCGGGAAGGGATGAGCAGTTCTTC
TRBJ2-6 | TRBV5-1 | 16 | NA | TRBD1 | CASSLGGGTGANVLTF | TGCGCCAGCAGCTTGGGAGGGGGCACTGGGGCCAACGTCCTGACTTTC
TRBJ2-5 | TRBV6-1 | 16 | once | NA | CASSERAARMGETQYF | TGTGCCAGCAGTGAGCGGGCTGCCCGGATGGGAGAGACCCAGTACTTC
TRBJ2-7 | TRBV10-3 | 15 | NA | NA | CAISRTGTPNYEQYF | TGTGCCATCAGTCGGACCGGGACACCAAACTACGAGCAGTACTTC